Following are 6 T cell receptor beta chains from one sample sequenced in a study of CD8 T cells in ankylosing spondylitis. TCRdb re-called the 5' RACE reads with MiXCR, one entry per CDR3 protein. The data show hundreds of thousands of distinct CDR3 sequences, around 24% seen once. Sequenced: blood, either unsorted or a sorted T cell fraction (not recorded which). The receptors originated from a male donor with ankylosing spondylitis or in good health (not recorded which).

This clonotype has at least ten counts. CDR3 DNA sequence: TGCGCCAGCAGCCAAGACAACACCGGGGAGCTGTTTTTT. Translation gives CASSQDNTGELFF. The chain is built from TRBV4-3 and TRBJ2-2; no clear D. CDR1 is LGHNA, CDR2 YSLEER, per germline. Trimming stripped 0 bases from V and 2 bases from J, with 1 base between. The CDR3 length is 13 residues.

This clonotype turned up a few times. This chain joins TRBV18 and TRBJ2-1; D assignment may be TRBD1 or TRBD2 (6 bases each). This CDR3 spans 17 amino acids. V lost 3 bases to trimming and J lost 2 bases, with 17 bases between them. Germline CDR1 reads KGHSH; CDR2 reads LQKENI. The CDR3 sequence: CASSPGLRGLTYNEQFF. The CDR3 DNA sequence: TGTGCCAGCTCACCTGGCCTTCGGGGGCTGACCTACAATGAGCAGTTCTTC. The variable domain in full, with the rest retrieved from reference TRBV18 and TRBJ2-1, is NAGVMQNPRHLVRRRGQEARLRCSPMKGHSHVYWYRQLPEEGLKFMVYLQKENIIDESGMPKERFSAEFPKEGPSILRIQQVVRGDSAAYFCASSPGLRGLTYNEQFFGPGTRLTVL.

This rearrangement joins TRBV6-5 to TRBJ1-5, with 7 bases identical to TRBD1. The CDR3 consists of 16 residues. Germline assignment: CDR1 MNHEY and CDR2 SVGAGI. The J segment lost 6 bases and the V segment lost 2 bases, leaving 10 bases of the junction unmatched. This CDR3 is CASSYGGGAVLQPQHF. CDR3 coding DNA: TGTGCCAGCAGTTACGGAGGGGGCGCGGTGCTTCAGCCCCAGCATTTT.

This clonotype was seen a handful of times. In nucleotides, the CDR3 is TGCAGTGCTAGGGCCCCCCATACTAGCAGAAGCTCCTACGAGCAGTACTTC. As protein: CSARAPHTSRSSYEQYF. The chain recombines TRBV20-1 with TRBJ2-7; tentative D call: TRBD2 (6 bases). Per germline, CDR1 DFQATT and CDR2 SNEGSKA (reference sequence). This CDR3 contains 17 residues. V shed 3 bases and J shed 0 bases, with 21 bases lying between them.

V and J are TRBV29-1 and TRBJ1-2; D is undetermined. V was shortened by 4 bases and J by 3 bases, with 12 bases between the two germline ends. The V gene's germline CDR1 is SQVTM and CDR2 ANQGSEA. This CDR3 is built from 13 residues. CDR3 coding DNA: TGCAGCGTTGTCTCCGATGATCACTATGGCTACACCTTC. This translates into CSVVSDDHYGYTF.

This rearrangement joins TRBV5-1 to TRBJ2-3, with 7 bases fitting TRBD2. With 0 bases clipped from V and 0 bases from J, the junction kept 13 bases outside the gene matches. Germline V gives CDR1 SGHRS, CDR2 YFSETQ. The length of the CDR3 is 19 residues. CDR3 coding DNA: TGCGCCAGCAGCTTGGGGGGCGTGACGGGAGGATCTAGCACAGATACGCAGTATTTT. Translation gives CASSLGGVTGGSSTDTQYF.